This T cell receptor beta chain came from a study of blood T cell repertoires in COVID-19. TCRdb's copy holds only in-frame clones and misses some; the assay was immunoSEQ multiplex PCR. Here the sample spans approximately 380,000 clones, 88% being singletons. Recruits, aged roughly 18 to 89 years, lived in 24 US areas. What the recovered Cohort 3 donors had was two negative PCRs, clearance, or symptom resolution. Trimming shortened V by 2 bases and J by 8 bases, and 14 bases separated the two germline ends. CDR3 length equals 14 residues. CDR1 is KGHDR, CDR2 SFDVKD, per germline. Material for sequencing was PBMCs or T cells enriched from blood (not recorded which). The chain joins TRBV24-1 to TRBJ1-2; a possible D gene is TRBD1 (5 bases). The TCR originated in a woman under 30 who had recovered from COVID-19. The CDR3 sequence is CATSDSVRVGGYTF. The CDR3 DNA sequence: TGTGCCACCAGTGATTCCGTCAGGGTAGGCGGCTACACCTTC.